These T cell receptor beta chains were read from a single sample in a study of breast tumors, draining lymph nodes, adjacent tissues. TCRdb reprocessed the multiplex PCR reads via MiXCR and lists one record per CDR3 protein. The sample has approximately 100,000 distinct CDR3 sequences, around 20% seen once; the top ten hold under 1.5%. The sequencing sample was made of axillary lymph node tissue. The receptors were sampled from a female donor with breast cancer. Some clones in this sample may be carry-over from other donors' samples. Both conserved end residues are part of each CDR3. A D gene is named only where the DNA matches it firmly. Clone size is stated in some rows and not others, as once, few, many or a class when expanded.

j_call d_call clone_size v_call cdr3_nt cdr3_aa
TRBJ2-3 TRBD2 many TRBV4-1 TGCGCCAGCAGCCAAGACCAATCGACCGGGGGGGATACGCAGTATTTT CASSQDQSTGGDTQYF
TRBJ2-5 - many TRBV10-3 TGTGCCATCAGTGGGGGACTCCCCCCGGCGAGCCAAGAGACCCAGTACTTC CAISGGLPPASQETQYF
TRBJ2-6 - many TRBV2 TGTGCCAGCACCGGTGACTCTGGGGCCAACGTCCTGACTTTC CASTGDSGANVLTF
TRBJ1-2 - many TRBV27 TGTGCCAGCAGTTCTACCGGGACCATTTCTATCTATGGCTACACCTTC CASSSTGTISIYGYTF
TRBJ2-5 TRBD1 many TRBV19 TGTGCCAGTAGTGGCGGGACAGGGGGCAGGGAGACCCAGTACTTC CASSGGTGGRETQYF
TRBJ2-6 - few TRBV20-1 TGCAGTGCTAGAGCAGGGACTGGGGCCAACGTCCTGACTTTC CSARAGTGANVLTF
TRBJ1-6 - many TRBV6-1 TGTGCCAGCAGTGAACACTGGACAGATTCACCCCTCCACTTT CASSEHWTDSPLHF
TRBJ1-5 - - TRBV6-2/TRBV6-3 TGTGCCAGCAAGAGGGAAGTTGGCAATCAGCCCCAGCATTTT CASKREVGNQPQHF
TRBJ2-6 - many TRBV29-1 TGCAGCGTGACAACGGGGGCCAACGTCCTGACTTTC CSVTTGANVLTF
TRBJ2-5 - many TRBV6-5 TGTGCCAGCAGTTACTCTTTAGCGGACCAAGAGACCCAGTACTTC CASSYSLADQETQYF
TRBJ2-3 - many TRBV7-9 TGTGCCAGCAGCTGGGCAGATACGCAGTATTTT CASSWADTQYF
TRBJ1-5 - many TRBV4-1 TGCGCCAGCAGCCAGGGGAAGAGCAATCAGCCCCAGCATTTT CASSQGKSNQPQHF